The 26 T cell receptor beta chains below come from one sample, sequenced in a study of blood T cell repertoires in COVID-19. Produced via immunoSEQ multiplex PCR; TCRdb's table is partial and in-frame only. The sample includes around 250,000 clones, 65% to 85% of them seen just once. The specimen was peripheral blood. The receptors were sampled from a man aged 35 to 55 with active or convalescent COVID-19.

As regards this clone: Within the sample, other DNA sequences also encode this same CDR3. The chain couples TRBV6-5 to TRBJ1-2, with a weak D call TRBD1 (5 bases). V was pared by 5 bases and J by 8 bases, with 15 bases between. Germline assignment: CDR1 MNHEY and CDR2 SVGAGI. The CDR3 runs to 13 residues. The CDR3: CASSQTGVRGYTF. CDR3 sequence (DNA): TGTGCCAGCAGTCAAACGGGGGTTCGGGGCTACACCTTC.

This clone showed up just a few times. This sequence joins TRBV5-8 and TRBJ1-1; D not certain. The CDR3 length is 13 residues. Trimming shortened V by 4 bases and J by 3 bases, and 10 bases separated the two germline ends. The germline V gene encodes CDR1 SGHTS and CDR2 YDEGEE. The CDR3 region is CASSGSRDTEAFF. DNA of the CDR3: TGTGCCAGCAGCGGATCGAGGGACACTGAAGCTTTCTTT.

The rearrangement links TRBV7-3 to TRBJ1-1, with 8 bases fitting TRBD1. V was clipped by 5 bases and J by 4 bases; unmatched bases: 3. This CDR3 comprises 13 residues. Germline values: CDR1 SGHTA, CDR2 FQGTGA. The CDR3: CASSITGGTEAFF. The DNA of the CDR3 is TGTGCCAGCAGCATCACAGGGGGCACTGAAGCTTTCTTT.

The chain couples TRBV2 to TRBJ2-5; D gene ambiguous. CDR1 is SNHLY and CDR2 is FYNNEI in the germline V gene. The length of the CDR3 is 15 residues. V was cut by 0 bases and J by 2 bases, with 10 bases left in between. DNA for the CDR3: TGTGCCAGCAGTGAAGCGTTGGCAGTACAAGAGACCCAGTACTTC. Translating gives CASSEALAVQETQYF.

This rearrangement joins TRBV30 to TRBJ2-7, with a weak D call TRBD1 (6 bases). The V gene lost 1 base and the J gene lost 6 bases, with 16 bases spanning the gap. The V gene's germline CDR1 is GTSNPN and CDR2 SVGIG (reference sequence). The CDR3 is made up of 14 amino acids. The CDR3 region is CAWSEGVGKGEQYF. The CDR3 nucleotides are TGTGCCTGGAGTGAGGGGGTTGGAAAAGGCGAGCAGTACTTC.

For the CDR3, the DNA is TGTGCCAGCAGCACCCTTTATGGCGAGCAGTTCTTC. Amino acid sequence: CASSTLYGEQFF. V is TRBV7-2 and J is TRBJ2-1; D unresolved. The CDR3 loop spans 12 amino acids. Germline V gives CDR1 SGHTA, CDR2 FQGNSA. Trimming took off 5 bases at V and 10 bases at J, with 12 bases between the two ends. The full variable domain, its missing parts supplied by reference TRBV7-2 and TRBJ2-1, is GAGVSQSPSNKVTEKGKDVELRCDPISGHTALYWYRQSLGQGLEFLIYFQGNSAPDKSGLPSDRFSAERTGGSVSTLTIQRTQQEDSAVYLCASSTLYGEQFFGPGTRLTVL.

The chain links TRBV6-5 to TRBJ1-1; the match to TRBD1 covers 7 bases. The CDR3 is made up of 14 amino acids. CDR1 and CDR2 (germline): MNHEY, SVGAGI. With 5 bases clipped from V and 1 base from J, the junction kept 4 bases outside the gene matches. The CDR3 sequence: CASSPGTANTEAFF. CDR3 DNA sequence: TGTGCCAGCAGTCCAGGGACAGCGAACACTGAAGCTTTCTTT.

This clone appeared a few times. J is TRBJ1-1 and V is TRBV3-1 (or the pseudogene TRBV3-2); D call uncertain. The CDR3 has 14 residues. In germline, CDR1 is LGHDT, CDR2 YNNKEL (reference sequence). V gave up 4 bases and J gave up 0 bases, with 9 bases separating them. CDR3: CASSLSGMNTEAFF. The CDR3 DNA is TGTGCCAGCAGCCTCAGCGGGATGAACACTGAAGCTTTCTTT.

This chain uses TRBV5-8 with TRBJ2-1; the match to TRBD2 covers 14 bases. V shed 3 bases, J shed 3 bases, and the junction held 8 bases outside the gene matches. The CDR3 totals 18 residues. Germline-derived CDR1 and CDR2 are SGHTS and YDEGEE. CDR3 nucleotides: TGTGCCAGCAGCTCCCGGACTAGCGGGAGGCCCCACTACAATGAGCAGTTCTTC. It specifies CASSSRTSGRPHYNEQFF.

This clone was detected once. The gene calls are TRBV6-2 or TRBV6-3 and TRBJ1-1; possibly TRBD1 for D (6 bases). Germline V CDR1 and CDR2: MNHEY, SVGEGT. The CDR3 has 16 amino acids. Trimming pared 5 bases from V and 1 base from J, leaving 17 bases between. CDR3 sequence: CASSPIFGQRNTEAFF. In DNA, the CDR3 is TGTGCCAGCAGTCCCATATTTGGACAGAGGAACACTGAAGCTTTCTTT.

The chain joins TRBV10-2 to TRBJ1-5; D is ambiguous. V lost 3 bases, J lost 9 bases, and 12 bases lay in between. In germline, CDR1 is WSHSY, CDR2 SAAADI. The CDR3 runs 13 residues. The CDR3 bases are TGCGCCAGCAGTGAAGCTCTTACTGTGCCCCAGCATTTT. It codes for CASSEALTVPQHF.

V gene TRBV7-9 combines with J gene TRBJ1-1, with 8 bases fitting TRBD1. This CDR3 spans 18 amino acids. The V segment lost 1 base and the J segment 0 bases; nucleotides outside the gene matches: 10. Germline V gene lookup returns CDR1 SEHNR and CDR2 FQNEAQ (reference sequence). Here the CDR3 reads CASSLGQGILRMNTEAFF. The CDR3 DNA follows: TGTGCCAGCAGCTTAGGACAGGGGATTCTTAGGATGAACACTGAAGCTTTCTTT.

This chain joins TRBV28 and TRBJ1-2, with 8 nucleotides matching TRBD1. The ends lost 3 bases at V and 6 bases at J; junction bases unmatched: 6. CDR3 length equals 14 residues. The germline CDR1 and CDR2 sequences are MDHEN and SYDVKM. DNA for the CDR3: TGTGCCAGCAGTTTCCTAGACAGGGGAGATGGCTACACCTTC. Translated, it gives CASSFLDRGDGYTF.

This chain links TRBV19 with TRBJ1-5; D is possibly TRBD1 (5 bases). The CDR3 consists of 16 residues. The V end was cut by 5 bases, the J end by 1 base, with 15 bases between. The germline CDR1 and CDR2 sequences are LNHDA and SQIVND (reference sequence). CDR3 residues: CASSVGLGGSNQPQHF. The CDR3 region has the DNA TGTGCCAGTAGTGTGGGACTTGGGGGGAGCAATCAGCCCCAGCATTTT.

This clone came up once. The J gene is TRBJ2-7, the V gene TRBV7-2; 7 bases map to TRBD1. Losses at the gene ends were 1 base for V and 6 bases for J; bases not matched to a gene: 3. The length of the CDR3 is 13 residues. Germline-derived CDR1 and CDR2 are SGHTA and FQGNSA. The CDR3 DNA is TGTGCCAGCAGCTTAGGCTACAGGGGCGAGCAGTACTTC. Translating gives CASSLGYRGEQYF.

The V and J genes are TRBV12-3 or TRBV12-4 and TRBJ1-5, with a weak D call TRBD1 (5 bases). V was clipped by 6 bases and J by 4 bases, with 7 bases between them. The CDR3 is 12 residues long. The CDR3 DNA reads TGTGCCAGCAGACGGGGGAATCAGCCCCAGCATTTT. It encodes CASRRGNQPQHF.

J is TRBJ1-1 and V is TRBV6-5; maybe TRBD1 (5 bases). V lost 6 bases and J lost 11, with 19 bases in between. In germline, CDR1 is MNHEY, CDR2 SVGAGI. The length of the CDR3 is 13 residues. CDR3: CASSPAGQGGAFF. The CDR3 nucleotides read TGTGCCAGCAGCCCCGCGGGGCAGGGAGGTGCTTTCTTT.

This clone was seen just once. The rearrangement links TRBV14 to TRBJ1-1, with D uncertain. Germline CDR1 reads SGHDN; CDR2 reads FVKESK. This CDR3 has 14 amino acids. V lost 1 base, J lost 2 bases, and 8 bases lay in between. The CDR3 region has the DNA TGTGCCAGCAGCCAAGTATTTAGTAACACTGAAGCTTTCTTT. Protein product: CASSQVFSNTEAFF.

The genes are TRBV29-1 and TRBJ1-1, with 9 bases lining up with TRBD1. Per germline, CDR1 SQVTM and CDR2 ANQGSEA. The CDR3 spans 16 residues. With V trimmed by 3 bases and J by 3 bases, 11 bases remained unmatched. In DNA, the CDR3 is TGCAGCGTTGATCTCGGTGGAAACAGGGGGCACACTGAAGCTTTCTTT. Translating it yields CSVDLGGNRGHTEAFF.

The chain joins TRBV4-3 to TRBJ1-6; possible D gene TRBD1, 6 bases. Trimming left V 0 bases short and J 2 bases short, with 11 bases between. CDR3 length equals 17 residues. Germline CDR1 is LGHNA and CDR2 is YSLEER. The CDR3: CASSQDRGRTYNSPLHF. DNA for the CDR3: TGCGCCAGCAGCCAAGACAGGGGCAGGACCTATAATTCACCCCTCCACTTT.

This chain links TRBV5-1 with TRBJ1-2; 10 bases agree with TRBD1. Germline CDR1 and CDR2: SGHRS and YFSETQ. The CDR3 spans 15 residues. J lost 8 bases, V lost 7 bases, and 14 bases had no gene match. The CDR3 reads CASRTTTGTGDGYTF. In DNA form, the CDR3 reads TGCGCCAGCCGAACTACCACCGGGACAGGGGACGGCTACACCTTC.

This chain joins TRBV5-1 and TRBJ2-1, with TRBD2 matching 12 bases. J lost 4 bases, V lost 4 bases, and 6 bases had no gene match. The CDR3 has 16 amino acids. Germline V lookup: CDR1 SGHRS, CDR2 YFSETQ. CDR3 protein: CASSPSTSGGYNEQFF. In DNA, the CDR3 is TGCGCCAGCAGCCCCTCGACTAGCGGGGGTTACAATGAGCAGTTCTTC.

V is TRBV29-1 and J is TRBJ2-2, with 7 bases that match TRBD1. Looked up from germline, CDR1 is SQVTM and CDR2 is ANQGSEA. This CDR3 is built from 14 residues. V was clipped by 3 bases and J by 4 bases; unmatched bases: 5. The CDR3: CSVDLGTATGELFF. The CDR3 DNA is TGCAGCGTTGACCTCGGGACAGCCACCGGGGAGCTGTTTTTT.

The CDR3 spells CASRIQGTNTGELFF. CDR3 nucleotide sequence: TGTGCCAGCAGGATACAGGGCACGAACACCGGGGAGCTGTTTTTT. The V call is TRBV6-5, the J call TRBJ2-2; a possible D gene is TRBD1 (6 bases). Germline assignment: CDR1 MNHEY and CDR2 SVGAGI. V was shortened by 6 bases and J by 0 bases, with 11 bases between the two germline ends. The CDR3 runs 15 residues.

V and J are TRBV5-1 and TRBJ2-1, with D possibly matching TRBD1 (5 bases). The CDR3 runs 15 residues. Germline V gene lookup returns CDR1 SGHRS and CDR2 YFSETQ. V was clipped by 4 bases and J by 0 bases, with 11 bases between them. The CDR3, as DNA: TGCGCCAGCAGCCCGGCAGGGTTCTCCTACAATGAGCAGTTCTTC. Amino acids: CASSPAGFSYNEQFF.

The gene calls are TRBV18 and TRBJ1-1; TRBD1 aligns across 7 bases. The CDR3 extends over 17 amino acids. Unmatched junction bases numbered 13, after V lost 4 bases and J lost 2 bases. The germline V gene has CDR1 KGHSH and CDR2 LQKENI. The CDR3 region has the DNA TGTGCCAGCTCACTAACGGGACAGTCCACTATAAACACTGAAGCTTTCTTT. Translation: CASSLTGQSTINTEAFF.